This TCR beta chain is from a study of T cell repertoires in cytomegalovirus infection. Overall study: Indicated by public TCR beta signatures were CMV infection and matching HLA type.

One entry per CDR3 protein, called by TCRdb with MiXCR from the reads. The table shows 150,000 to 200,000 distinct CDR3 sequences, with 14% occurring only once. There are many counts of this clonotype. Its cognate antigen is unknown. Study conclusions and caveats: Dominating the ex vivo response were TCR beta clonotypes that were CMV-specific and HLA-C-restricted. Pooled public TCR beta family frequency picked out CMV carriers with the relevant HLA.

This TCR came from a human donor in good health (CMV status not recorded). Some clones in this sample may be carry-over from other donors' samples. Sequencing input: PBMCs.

The DNA of the CDR3 is TGTGCCAGCAGGAGCCACATCTCCTACGAGCAGTACTTC. Translated, it gives CASRSHISYEQYF. V gene TRBV7-9 combines with J gene TRBJ2-7; no firm D call. Germline CDR1 and CDR2: SEHNR and FQNEAQ (reference sequence). CDR3 size: 13 residues. V dropped 6 bases and J dropped 0 bases, with 9 bases sitting between them.